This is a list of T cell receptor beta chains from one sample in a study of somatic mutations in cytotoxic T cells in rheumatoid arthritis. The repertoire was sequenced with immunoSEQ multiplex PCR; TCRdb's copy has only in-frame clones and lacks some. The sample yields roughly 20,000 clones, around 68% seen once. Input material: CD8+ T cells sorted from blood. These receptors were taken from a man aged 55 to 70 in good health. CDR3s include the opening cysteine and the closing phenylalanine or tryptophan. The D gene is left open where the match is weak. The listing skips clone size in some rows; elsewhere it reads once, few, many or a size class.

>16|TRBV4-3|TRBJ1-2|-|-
CASSQDPGQPNYGYTF
TGCGCCAGCAGCCAAGATCCGGGACAACCTAACTATGGCTACACCTTC
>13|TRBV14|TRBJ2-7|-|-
CASSQETRDEQYF
TGTGCCAGCAGCCAAGAAACCCGGGACGAGCAGTACTTC
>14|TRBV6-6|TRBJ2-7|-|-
CATKAGLDSYEQYF
TGTGCCACCAAGGCGGGCTTAGATTCTTACGAGCAGTACTTC
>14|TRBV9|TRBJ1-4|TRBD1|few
CASSVASGGEKLFF
TGTGCCAGCAGCGTAGCTTCAGGGGGCGAAAAACTGTTTTTT
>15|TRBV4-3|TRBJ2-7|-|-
CASSQASRSAYEQYF
TGCGCCAGCAGCCAAGCGTCTCGGAGTGCCTACGAGCAGTACTTC
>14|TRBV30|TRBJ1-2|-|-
CAWRADNFFYGYTF
TGTGCCTGGAGGGCGGACAATTTCTTCTATGGCTACACCTTC
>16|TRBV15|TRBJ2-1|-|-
CATSREKAGRGNEQFF
TGTGCCACCAGCAGAGAGAAGGCGGGAAGGGGTAATGAGCAGTTCTTC
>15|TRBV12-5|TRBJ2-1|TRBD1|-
CASGRTGTGNNEQFF
TGTGCTAGTGGCCGCACGGGGACAGGGAATAATGAGCAGTTCTTC
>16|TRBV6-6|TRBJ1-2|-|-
CASSYSVTPINYGYTF
TGTGCCAGCAGTTACTCGGTAACACCCATTAACTATGGCTACACCTTC
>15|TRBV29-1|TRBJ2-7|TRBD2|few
CSVDGLAGGVHEQYF
TGCAGCGTTGATGGCCTAGCGGGAGGGGTCCACGAGCAGTACTTC
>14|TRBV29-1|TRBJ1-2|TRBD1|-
CSVVPRGREDGYTF
TGCAGCGTTGTCCCAAGGGGGCGAGAGGATGGCTACACCTTC
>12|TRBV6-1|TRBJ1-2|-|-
CASSSGALGYTF
TGTGCCAGCAGTTCAGGGGCGCTTGGCTACACCTTC
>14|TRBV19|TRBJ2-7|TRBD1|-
CASSIRGTTYEQYF
TGTGCCAGTAGTATCAGGGGGACCACCTACGAGCAGTACTTC
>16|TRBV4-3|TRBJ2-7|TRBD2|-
CASSQVGVSGRHEQYF
TGCGCCAGCAGCCAAGTCGGGGTTAGCGGGAGACACGAGCAGTACTTC
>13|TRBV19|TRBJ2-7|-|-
CASSITPAYEQYF
TGTGCCAGTAGTATTACCCCGGCCTACGAGCAGTACTTC
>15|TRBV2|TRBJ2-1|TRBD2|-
CASTHGTSGYNEQFF
TGTGCCAGCACCCACGGGACTAGCGGCTACAATGAGCAGTTCTTC
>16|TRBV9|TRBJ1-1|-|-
CASSARLATANTEAFF
TGTGCCAGCAGCGCCCGGCTGGCGACAGCGAACACTGAAGCTTTCTTT
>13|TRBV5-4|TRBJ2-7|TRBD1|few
CASRLQGSYEQYF
TGTGCCAGCAGATTACAGGGGTCCTACGAGCAGTACTTC
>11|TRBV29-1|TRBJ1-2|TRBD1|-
CSAGQGASYTF
TGCAGCGCCGGACAGGGGGCGAGCTACACCTTC
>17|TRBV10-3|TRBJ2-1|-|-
CATLPVGAPNGYNEQFF
TGTGCCACCTTACCTGTTGGGGCCCCCAACGGTTACAATGAGCAGTTCTTC
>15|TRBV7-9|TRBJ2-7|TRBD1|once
CASSLALTGGYEQYF
TGTGCCAGCAGCTTAGCGTTGACAGGGGGCTACGAGCAGTACTTC
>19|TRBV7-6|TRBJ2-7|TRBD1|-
CASSLEDGNRQGGTYEQYF
TGTGCCAGCAGCTTAGAGGATGGGAACAGACAGGGGGGCACCTACGAGCAGTACTTC
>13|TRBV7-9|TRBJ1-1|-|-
CASRSGGNTEAFF
TGTGCCAGCAGATCCGGGGGGAACACTGAAGCTTTCTTT
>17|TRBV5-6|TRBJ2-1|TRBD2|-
CASSFRLAVTSYNEKFF
TGTGCCAGCAGCTTTCGACTAGCGGTAACCTCCTACAATGAGAAGTTCTTC
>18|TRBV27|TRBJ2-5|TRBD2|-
CASSPGLAGVTYQETQYF
TGTGCCAGCAGTCCAGGACTAGCGGGGGTAACGTACCAAGAGACCCAGTACTTC
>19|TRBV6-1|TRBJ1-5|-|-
CASSEDNPGSRYSNQPQHF
TGTGCCAGCAGTGAAGATAACCCGGGATCAAGGTATAGCAATCAGCCCCAGCATTTT
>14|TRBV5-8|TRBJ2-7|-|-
CASSFPGITYEQYF
TGTGCCAGCAGCTTCCCGGGGATAACCTACGAGCAGTACTTC
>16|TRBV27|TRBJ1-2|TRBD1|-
CASSLSTGDTSRGYTF
TGTGCCAGCAGTTTATCGACAGGGGACACCTCGAGGGGCTACACCTTC
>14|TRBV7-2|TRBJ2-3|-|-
CASTLLGSTDTQYF
TGTGCCAGCACCCTACTAGGTAGCACAGATACGCAGTATTTT
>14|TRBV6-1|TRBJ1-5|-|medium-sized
CASKWRNSNQPQHF
TGTGCCAGCAAGTGGCGGAATAGCAATCAGCCCCAGCATTTT